Each of the 5 T cell receptor beta chains below was sequenced from the same sample in a study of T cell responses to AZD1222 COVID-19 vaccine. TCRdb's copy holds only in-frame clones and misses some; the assay was immunoSEQ multiplex PCR. The sample records about 140,000 clones, 85% to 95% being singletons. Here the sequenced sample was peripheral blood, taken 28 days after the second AZD1222 dose. Receptor source: an adult who received the AZD1222 COVID-19 vaccine.

The V call is TRBV19, the J call TRBJ2-7; D is unresolved. The V end lost 5 bases, the J end lost 0 bases, and 8 bases lay between the germline ends. The CDR3 extends over 13 amino acids. In germline, CDR1 is LNHDA, CDR2 SQIVND (reference sequence). The CDR3 region is CASSPSVSYEQYF. The CDR3 coding sequence is TGTGCCAGTAGTCCAAGTGTCTCCTACGAGCAGTACTTC.

The rearrangement uses TRBV4-1 and TRBJ1-1, with 7 bases fitting TRBD1. Germline assignment: CDR1 MGHRA and CDR2 YSYEKL. V was clipped by 3 bases and J by 11 bases; unmatched bases: 12. The CDR3 runs 14 residues. For the CDR3, the DNA is TGCGCCAGCAGCCAGACCCGGGACAGTTTAAAGGCTTTCTTT. Encoded protein: CASSQTRDSLKAFF.

V is TRBV19 and J is TRBJ1-2; D is possibly TRBD1 (5 bases). Trimming cost V 9 bases and J 4 bases, with 24 bases left between them. The V gene's germline CDR1 is LNHDA and CDR2 SQIVND (reference sequence). CDR3 length equals 16 residues. This chain's CDR3 is CASVGFSQEGTYGYTF. Written as DNA, the CDR3 is TGTGCCAGCGTTGGGTTTAGCCAGGAAGGGACCTATGGCTACACCTTC.

The V call is TRBV10-3, the J call TRBJ1-2; D unresolved. Germline CDR1 and CDR2: ENHRY and SYGVKD. Trimming removed 2 bases at V and 5 bases at J, with 9 bases between. The CDR3 is made up of 13 amino acids. The CDR3 region has the DNA TGTGCCATCAGTGAGCGGGAATCGTATGGCTACACCTTC. This translates into CAISERESYGYTF.

Written as DNA, the CDR3 is TGTGCCAGTAGCAAAAAGGACAGACTGAACACTGAAGCTTTCTTT. Its translation is CASSKKDRLNTEAFF. V and J are TRBV19 and TRBJ1-1; perhaps TRBD1 as D (6 bases). Germline CDR1 is LNHDA and CDR2 is SQIVND (reference sequence). V lost 6 bases and J lost 0, with 14 bases in between. The CDR3 has 15 amino acids.